This TCR beta chain was captured in a study of regulatory T cells in long-lasting Graves disease. Time point given: newly diagnosed GD, antithyroid drugs for less than 3 months. The TCR library was made from RNA that had been extracted from PBMCs in TRIzol. The TCR beta library used iRepertoire HTBI primers with Arm-PCR amplification of CDR3. TCRdb re-analysed the multiplex PCR reads in MiXCR, keeping a single row per CDR3 protein. Here the sample spans 500,000 or so distinct CDR3 sequences, approximately 16% being singletons. The germline V and J ends were trimmed by 0 bases and 0 bases, with 7 bases remaining between them. The CDR3 has 16 amino acids. The germline gives CDR1 SGDLS, CDR2 YYNGEE. In its sample, this clonotype was seen a few times. The sample was also linked to a second study, of T cells in Graves' hyperthyroidism and ophthalmopathy.

The sequencing used peripheral blood mononuclear cells (PBMCs), collected at new diagnosis, from a patient treated with antithyroid drugs. This sequence originates from a woman in her forties or fifties with Graves disease. V usage is TRBV9 and J usage is TRBJ1-6; tentative D call: TRBD1 (5 bases). The CDR3 bases are TGTGCCAGCAGCGTAGTAGACAGCTCCTATAATTCACCCCTCCACTTT. Translated: CASSVVDSSYNSPLHF.